This paragraph covers one TCR beta chain sequence. What it binds is not known. The data were obtained in a study of T cell responses to AZD1222 COVID-19 vaccine. Study at large: Combined were second doses at about 4 or about 12 weeks. Notes on the study in general: Possibly, clonal diversity was underestimated; donors were largely white British and included more females. Among AZD1222 vaccinees, only six were seropositive at baseline. The reported proportion of spike-specific TCRs targeting unmutated variant regions was nearly half.

The CDR3 contains 14 residues. V was clipped by 1 base and J by 5 bases, with 10 bases between them. Germline V gene data show CDR1 as SGHRS and CDR2 as YFSETQ. The repertoire was sequenced with immunoSEQ multiplex PCR; TCRdb's copy has only in-frame clones and lacks some. The data show some 140,000 clones, with about 91% seen just once and about 3% held by the top ten. The chain joins TRBV5-1 to TRBJ1-5; D is possibly TRBD1 (6 bases). The input for sequencing was peripheral blood, taken on day 0 of AZD1222 vaccination. This TCR came from an adult in good health. CDR3 region: CASSLRPGDQPQHF. The CDR3 DNA reads TGCGCCAGCAGCTTGAGGCCAGGGGATCAGCCCCAGCATTTT.